A selection of T cell receptor beta chains follows, all from one sample in a study of cytomegalovirus exposure and HLA in healthy donors. Here immunoSEQ multiplex PCR was the method, and the copy in TCRdb shows in-frame clones only, minus some. The table shows around 130,000 clones, with around three quarters occurring only once. Material: PBMCs. The receptors shown here come from a man aged 35-49 years in good health and CMV-seronegative. Each CDR3 is given with its conserved first and last residue.

>TRBJ1-2|TRBV11-2
CASSRAQGYYGYTF
>TRBJ1-3|TRBV28
CASSLDTVDTGNTIYF
>TRBJ1-1|TRBV6-5
CASSFTGKATEAFF
>TRBJ2-1|TRBV30
CAWSRGGTGGSEQFF
>TRBJ1-6|TRBV7-9
CASSLGAYNSPLHF
>TRBJ2-1|TRBV5-6
CASTPRRLAGVSGYNEQFF
>TRBJ1-1|TRBV2
CASIADSQKPSGTFF
>TRBJ1-3|TRBV11-2
CASSLGSSGNTIYF
>TRBJ2-7|TRBV7-7
CASSFTGSSYEQYF
>TRBJ2-7|TRBV4-1
CASSQGDTLMTYEQYF
>TRBJ2-3|TRBV2
CASSWTSGNTDTQYF
>TRBJ2-5|TRBV6-5
CASMGPQETQYF
>TRBJ2-2|TRBV10-3
CAVYRNTGELFF
>TRBJ2-3|TRBV29-1
CSDRQGGTDTQYF
>TRBJ2-7|TRBV13
CASSVTRGATYEQYF
>TRBJ2-5|TRBV30
CAWSTGLAGGTETQYF
>TRBJ1-1|TRBV6-1
CASNIGGLTEAFF
>TRBJ1-2|TRBV7-9
CSSSFRSYGYTF
>TRBJ2-4|TRBV13
CASSFRTDKNIQYF
>TRBJ1-1|TRBV7-3
CASSDTGNTEAFF
>TRBJ1-1|TRBV4-1
CASSQTAENTEAFF
>TRBJ1-1|TRBV28
CASSLMGTGVLSTEAFF
>TRBJ2-5|TRBV7-2
CASSLGGGQETQYF
>TRBJ2-5|TRBV9
CASSAASGRAKETQYF
>TRBJ1-4|TRBV6-6
CASDPGGTGKLFF
>TRBJ1-1|TRBV7-2
CASSPPPKLGVNTEAFF
>TRBJ1-2|TRBV6-5
CASSQQGLGDYGYTF
>TRBJ2-5|TRBV7-9
CASSSSATAEETQYF
>TRBJ2-5|TRBV4-1
CASSQVFRDRGHETQYF